The clone carrying this TCR beta chain came up a few times. Antigen specificity is unknown. These data are taken from a study of regulatory T cells in long-lasting Graves disease. Study-level background: Positive TSH receptor antibodies alongside over 5 years of antithyroid drugs were what marked Graves' disease as persistent. Study results and limitations: With a small sample size, accuracy may have been reduced.

Assembly of TCR beta libraries relied on iRepertoire HTBI primers together with Arm-PCR of CDR3 regions. TCRdb called the multiplex PCR reads again in MiXCR, with one record for every CDR3 protein. The table records roughly 700,000 distinct CDR3 sequences, around 30% of them present only once. From germline, CDR1 is MNHEY and CDR2 SVGEGT. The CDR3 spans 15 residues. The V and J ends lost 2 bases and 3 bases respectively, with 13 bases between them. Time point defined: persistent/refractory GD, antithyroid drugs over 5 years with positive TRAb. TCR sequences were obtained from RNA taken from PBMCs. Graves' disease diagnosis used American Thyroid Association guidelines. From each patient, 8 to 10 milliliters of peripheral blood was drawn and collected into an EDTA anticoagulant tube.

The material sequenced was peripheral blood mononuclear cells (PBMCs), taken when the disease was refractory, from a patient treated with antithyroid drugs. This receptor was taken from a female donor with Graves disease. The V call is TRBV6-2 or TRBV6-3, the J call TRBJ1-2; no clear D. For the CDR3, the DNA is TGTGCCAGCAGTTACCCTGACTCGATTGACTATGGCTACACCTTC. Translating gives CASSYPDSIDYGYTF.